The 30 T cell receptor beta chains reported below all come from one sample, sequenced in a study of control samples from healthy donors and cancer patients. Sequencing was performed with immunoSEQ multiplex PCR; in TCRdb, only in-frame clones are kept and a portion is missing. The data show about 120,000 clones, around 87% seen once. Sequencing was performed on PBMCs. These receptors were taken from a woman in her fifties or sixties with colorectal cancer.

This clone was counted only a few times. This sequence joins TRBV9 and TRBJ2-3; possible D gene TRBD2, 6 bases. CDR1 and CDR2 (germline): SGDLS, YYNGEE. This CDR3 has 14 amino acids. V lost 4 bases and J 0 bases, leaving 9 bases between the germline ends. CDR3 nucleotides: TGTGCCAGCAGCTATAGCGGTAGCACAGATACGCAGTATTTT. Translating it yields CASSYSGSTDTQYF.

The J gene is TRBJ2-1, the V gene TRBV13; 7 positions match TRBD2. CDR3 size: 16 residues. The V and J ends lost 1 base and 3 bases, in that order; junction bases with no gene match: 6. The V gene's germline CDR1 is PRHDT and CDR2 FYEKMQ (reference sequence). DNA of the CDR3: TGTGCCAGCAGCTTAGAGGGTCTAGCGGTCTACAATGAGCAGTTCTTC. It yields the protein CASSLEGLAVYNEQFF.

The CDR3 here is CASSQEGRGNEQFF. The CDR3 nucleotides are TGCGCCAGCAGCCAAGAAGGGCGGGGCAATGAGCAGTTCTTC. The V gene is TRBV4-1, the J gene TRBJ2-1; a weak D match, TRBD2 (6 bases). The CDR3 runs to 14 residues. V lost 0 bases, J lost 6 bases, and 9 bases lay in between. Germline V gives CDR1 MGHRA, CDR2 YSYEKL.

This rearrangement joins TRBV20-1 to TRBJ2-1; 7 bases match TRBD2. CDR1 is DFQATT, CDR2 SNEGSKA, per germline (reference sequence). After removal of 3 bases from V and 10 bases from J, the junction contained 0 bases not matched to a gene. The CDR3 is 10 residues long. The CDR3 nucleotides are TGCAGTGCTAGCGGGAGGGAGCAGTTCTTC. This gives the protein CSASGREQFF.

This chain links TRBV5-6 with TRBJ2-7; TRBD2 agrees at 8 bases. In germline, CDR1 is SGHDT, CDR2 YYEEEE. J was trimmed by 7 bases and V by 4 bases; bases with no gene match: 16. CDR3 size: 16 residues. The CDR3 loop is CASSGQSASREAEQYF. The DNA of the CDR3 is TGTGCCAGCAGCGGTCAAAGTGCATCGCGGGAGGCGGAGCAGTACTTC.

CDR3 loop: CASSPSRGNTDTQYF. The CDR3 DNA reads as TGCGCCAGCAGCCCCAGTAGGGGTAACACAGATACGCAGTATTTT. The chain is built from TRBV5-1 and TRBJ2-3; TRBD1 is a possible D gene (5 bases). V shed 4 bases and J shed 2 bases, with 14 bases lying between them. The CDR3 loop spans 15 amino acids. In germline, CDR1 is SGHRS, CDR2 YFSETQ.

This clone occurred a few times. The V gene is TRBV6-2 or TRBV6-3, the J gene TRBJ2-7; 13 bases agree with TRBD2. Germline V gene data show CDR1 as MNHEY and CDR2 as SVGEGT. This CDR3 is built from 16 residues. Germline trimming cut 5 bases from V and 2 bases from J; bases unmatched to any gene: 6. CDR3 DNA sequence: TGTGCCAGCAGTCGAGAACTAGCGGGAGGGCCCTACGAGCAGTACTTC. Translating gives CASSRELAGGPYEQYF.

The chain combines TRBV5-1 with TRBJ1-2, with TRBD1 as a possible D gene (5 bases). Germline values: CDR1 SGHRS, CDR2 YFSETQ. There are 13 residues in the CDR3. V was cut by 5 bases and J by 0 bases, with 8 bases left in between. The CDR3 DNA reads TGCGCCAGCAGTGGGGCATCTAACTATGGCTACACCTTC. Translated: CASSGASNYGYTF.

The V and J genes are TRBV20-1 and TRBJ2-7, with 8 bases matching TRBD1. This CDR3 has 13 amino acids. After removal of 5 bases from V and 5 bases from J, the junction contained 8 bases not matched to a gene. CDR1 and CDR2 (germline): DFQATT, SNEGSKA (reference sequence). CDR3 loop: CSARELGQDEQYF. DNA of the CDR3: TGCAGTGCTCGTGAACTGGGACAGGACGAGCAGTACTTC.

The chain carries TRBV5-6 and TRBJ1-1; D not certain. V was clipped by 3 bases and J by 7 bases, with 10 bases between them. Germline V gene sequence: CDR1 SGHDT, CDR2 YYEEEE. This CDR3 has 12 residues. CDR3 protein: CASSSTQSEAFF. In nucleotides, the CDR3 is TGTGCCAGCAGCTCGACACAAAGTGAAGCTTTCTTT.

V and J are TRBV7-6 and TRBJ2-2; 7 nucleotides line up with TRBD2. CDR1 is SGHVS, CDR2 FNYEAQ, per germline. CDR3 length equals 15 residues. The V gene end was trimmed by 5 bases and the J gene end by 0 bases; junction bases not matched to a gene: 3. CDR3: CASSPRGTNTGELFF. The CDR3 bases are TGTGCCAGCAGCCCGCGGGGGACGAACACCGGGGAGCTGTTTTTT. Looking up the rest from reference TRBV7-6 and TRBJ2-2 gives the full variable domain: GAGVSQSPRYKVTKRGQDVALRCDPISGHVSLYWYRQALGQGPEFLTYFNYEAQQDKSGLPNDRFSAERPEGSISTLTIQRTEQRDSAMYRCASSPRGTNTGELFFGEGSRLTVL.

The V and J genes are TRBV20-1 and TRBJ2-1; 11 bases agree with TRBD2. The CDR3 covers 17 residues. The junction had 10 bases not matched to a gene; V was cut back by 3 bases and J by 3 bases. The V gene's germline CDR1 is DFQATT and CDR2 SNEGSKA (reference sequence). The CDR3, as DNA: TGCAGTGCTAGTGCTAGCGGGGGGCCCTATTTCTACAATGAGCAGTTCTTC. It is translated as CSASASGGPYFYNEQFF.

The rearrangement joins TRBV27 to TRBJ2-1; either TRBD1 or TRBD2 may fit D (5 bases each). Trimming cost V 5 bases and J 2 bases, with 10 bases left between them. Germline CDR1 MNHEY, CDR2 SMNVEV (reference sequence). CDR3 length: 14 residues. CDR3 residues: CASSLGTTYNEQFF. CDR3 DNA sequence: TGTGCCAGCAGTCTCGGGACCACCTACAATGAGCAGTTCTTC.

The V gene is TRBV10-3, the J gene TRBJ2-7; no clear D gene. The CDR3 runs to 14 residues. Germline lookup yields CDR1 ENHRY and CDR2 SYGVKD. Trimming shortened V by 3 bases and J by 5 bases, and 14 bases separated the two germline ends. The CDR3 region is CAISELVTRDEQYF. As DNA, the CDR3 is TGTGCCATCAGTGAACTCGTAACACGGGACGAGCAGTACTTC.

This clone appeared once. V gene TRBV29-1 combines with J gene TRBJ2-1; TRBD2 agrees at 11 bases. Germline V gene lookup returns CDR1 SQVTM and CDR2 ANQGSEA. The J segment lost 12 bases and the V segment lost 2 bases, leaving 9 bases of the junction unmatched. The CDR3 is made up of 14 amino acids. The CDR3 region has the DNA TGCAGCGTTGAAAGGGGACTAGCGGAGTACCGGCAGTTCTTC. Protein: CSVERGLAEYRQFF.

V and J are TRBV9 and TRBJ2-7; D unresolved. The CDR3 loop spans 15 amino acids. Germline V gene sequence: CDR1 SGDLS, CDR2 YYNGEE. V gave up 4 bases and J gave up 0 bases, with 14 bases separating them. CDR3 loop: CASSPDGPSSYEQYF. CDR3 nucleotide sequence: TGTGCCAGCAGCCCTGACGGGCCGAGCTCCTACGAGCAGTACTTC. The full variable domain, completed using reference TRBV9 and TRBJ2-7, is DSGVTQTPKHLITATGQRVTLRCSPRSGDLSVYWYQQSLDQGLQFLIQYYNGEERAKGNILERFSAQQFPDLHSELNLSSLELGDSALYFCASSPDGPSSYEQYFGPGTRLTVT.

The CDR3 coding sequence is TGTGCCAGCAGTGAACTGGGTGTTTCGGCAGATACGCAGTATTTT. Translated, it gives CASSELGVSADTQYF. The chain uses TRBV2 and TRBJ2-3; D is undetermined. CDR1 SNHLY and CDR2 FYNNEI come from the germline V gene. The CDR3 has 15 residues. V was shortened by 2 bases and J by 4 bases, with 13 bases between the two germline ends.

The chain links TRBV19 to TRBJ1-4, with TRBD1 matching over 7 bases. Per germline, CDR1 LNHDA and CDR2 SQIVND (reference sequence). CDR3 length equals 15 residues. After removal of 7 bases from V and 6 bases from J, the junction contained 11 bases not matched to a gene. The CDR3 loop reads CASTGGRGRDEKLFF. The DNA for the CDR3 is TGTGCCAGTACCGGCGGGAGGGGGCGAGATGAAAAACTGTTTTTT.

The chain employs TRBV5-1 and TRBJ2-5; D is unresolved. This CDR3 is 15 amino acids long. The V end lost 0 bases, the J end lost 3 bases, and 12 bases lay between the germline ends. CDR1 and CDR2 (germline): SGHRS, YFSETQ. The CDR3 is CASSLGTATEETQYF. The CDR3 DNA is TGCGCCAGCAGCTTGGGGACGGCCACAGAAGAGACCCAGTACTTC.

This clone was recorded once. The chain is built from TRBV7-3 and TRBJ2-1; tentative D call: TRBD2 (7 bases). Germline V lookup: CDR1 SGHTA, CDR2 FQGTGA. The CDR3 sequence is 14 residues long. With 2 bases removed from V and 10 bases from J, the gap between germline ends came to 15 bases. Here the CDR3 reads CASSLRGGQGEQFF. The CDR3 nucleotides are TGTGCCAGCAGCTTACGCGGGGGCCAAGGAGAGCAGTTCTTC.

The genes are TRBV9 and TRBJ1-5; no clear D gene. Germline CDR1 reads SGDLS; CDR2 reads YYNGEE. The CDR3 spans 14 residues. V shed 0 bases and J shed 2 bases, with 6 bases lying between them. This CDR3 is CASSVGRGNQPQHF. CDR3 nucleotide sequence: TGTGCCAGCAGCGTAGGTAGGGGCAATCAGCCCCAGCATTTT.

In its sample, this clone was seen once. The chain combines TRBV13 with TRBJ1-3, with TRBD1 matching 7 bases. The CDR3 is 15 residues long. The J segment lost 5 bases and the V segment lost 4 bases, leaving 8 bases of the junction unmatched. Germline V gene data show CDR1 as PRHDT and CDR2 as FYEKMQ (reference sequence). CDR3 DNA sequence: TGTGCCAGCAGCTCTCGACAGGGAAGTAGAAACACCATATATTTT. Translation: CASSSRQGSRNTIYF.

The rearrangement uses TRBV5-6 and TRBJ1-2; TRBD1 matches 10 bases. The J segment lost 7 bases and the V segment lost 4 bases, leaving 7 bases of the junction unmatched. CDR3 length: 14 residues. CDR1 is SGHDT, CDR2 YYEEEE, per germline. The chain's CDR3 is CASSRDRGDPGYTF. For the CDR3, the DNA is TGTGCCAGCAGCCGGGACAGGGGAGACCCTGGCTACACCTTC.

The chain combines TRBV18 with TRBJ2-7; possible D gene TRBD2, 5 bases. From germline, CDR1 is KGHSH and CDR2 LQKENI. Deletions cut 6 bases from V and 13 bases from J, with 22 bases between. This CDR3 spans 13 amino acids. CDR3 residues: CASSLQAGNEGYF. DNA of the CDR3: TGTGCCAGCTCCCTCCAGGCCGGGAATGAGGGATACTTC.

The chain uses TRBV6-5 and TRBJ1-2; D possibly corresponds to TRBD1 (6 bases). The CDR3 runs 14 residues. The V gene lost 6 bases and the J gene lost 3 bases, with 14 bases spanning the gap. CDR1 and CDR2 from the germline V gene are MNHEY and SVGAGI. The CDR3: CASSVERGDYGYTF. CDR3 DNA: TGTGCCAGCAGCGTCGAGAGGGGGGACTATGGCTACACCTTC.

The chain joins TRBV9 to TRBJ1-3; 7 bases are a match to TRBD1. This CDR3 region has 15 residues. CDR1 and CDR2 (germline): SGDLS, YYNGEE. The trim removed 5 bases at V and 0 bases at J, leaving 5 bases unmatched. For the CDR3, the DNA is TGTGCCAGCAGTCCAACAGGGGCCTCTGGAAACACCATATATTTT. Amino acid sequence: CASSPTGASGNTIYF. Based on the CDR3 plus reference TRBV9 and TRBJ1-3, the full variable domain is DSGVTQTPKHLITATGQRVTLRCSPRSGDLSVYWYQQSLDQGLQFLIQYYNGEERAKGNILERFSAQQFPDLHSELNLSSLELGDSALYFCASSPTGASGNTIYFGEGSWLTVV.

This chain links TRBV7-9 with TRBJ1-2; 7 bases are shared with TRBD1. The CDR3 consists of 13 residues. Germline CDR1 is SEHNR and CDR2 is FQNEAQ (reference sequence). The V gene end was trimmed by 5 bases and the J gene end by 4 bases; junction bases not matched to a gene: 4. Written as DNA, the CDR3 is TGTGCCAGCAGCCCGGGACAGATCTATGGCTACACCTTC. Residues: CASSPGQIYGYTF.

For this clone: The same CDR3 can be traced to other DNA sequences in this sample. The rearrangement uses TRBV11-2 and TRBJ2-7, with TRBD2 matching 8 bases. The CDR3 is made up of 13 amino acids. With 0 bases clipped from V and 6 bases from J, the junction kept 1 base outside the gene matches. Germline values: CDR1 SGHAT, CDR2 FQNNGV. The CDR3 loop is CASSLDSGVEQYF. The CDR3, as DNA: TGTGCCAGCAGCTTAGATAGCGGGGTCGAGCAGTACTTC.

J is TRBJ2-1 and V is TRBV5-1; 7 bases map to TRBD1. The CDR3 spans 15 residues. J lost 3 bases, V lost 4 bases, and 7 bases had no gene match. Per the germline V gene, CDR1 is SGHRS and CDR2 is YFSETQ. CDR3 DNA sequence: TGCGCCAGCAGCCACGACAGGGTAGGCTACAATGAGCAGTTCTTC. It specifies CASSHDRVGYNEQFF.

This chain connects TRBV2 to TRBJ1-1, with D unresolved. The CDR3 sequence is 14 residues long. V lost 5 bases and J lost 4, with 14 bases in between. Germline V gene lookup returns CDR1 SNHLY and CDR2 FYNNEI. In DNA form, the CDR3 reads TGTGCCAGCAGTATAGGGCGGTCGGTCACTGAAGCTTTCTTT. Translated, it gives CASSIGRSVTEAFF. The variable domain in full, completed from reference TRBV2 and TRBJ1-1, reads EPEVTQTPSHQVTQMGQEVILRCVPISNHLYFYWYRQILGQKVEFLVSFYNNEISEKSEIFDDQFSVERPDGSNFTLKIRSTKLEDSAMYFCASSIGRSVTEAFFGQGTRLTVV.